This T cell receptor beta chain was sequenced during a study of blood T cell repertoires in COVID-19. Study in general: Some COVID-19 samples were acute and others convalescent; all came from the United States, Italy and Spain. From T cells, B-cell-depleted T cells, or PBMCs came the material, which was cDNA or gDNA.

This clone was found a few times. The authors' processing: The authors estimated nucleated cell counts from reference gene primer amplification. Method: immunoSEQ multiplex PCR; TCRdb's copy keeps in-frame clones and lacks some. That table gives V, J and clone size, and the DNA gave D and trimming. The data show about 34,000 clones, roughly 77% seen once. The CDR3 contains 14 residues. Per germline, CDR1 LNHDA and CDR2 SQIVND (reference sequence). Deletions cut 3 bases from V and 2 bases from J, with 10 bases between. This receptor was taken from a man at least 80 years old with active or convalescent COVID-19. Sequenced input: peripheral blood. The V call is TRBV19, the J call TRBJ2-5, with D tentatively TRBD2 (5 bases). CDR3: CASSIRGRQETQYF. Here the CDR3 DNA reads TGTGCCAGTAGTATCAGAGGGAGACAAGAGACCCAGTACTTC.